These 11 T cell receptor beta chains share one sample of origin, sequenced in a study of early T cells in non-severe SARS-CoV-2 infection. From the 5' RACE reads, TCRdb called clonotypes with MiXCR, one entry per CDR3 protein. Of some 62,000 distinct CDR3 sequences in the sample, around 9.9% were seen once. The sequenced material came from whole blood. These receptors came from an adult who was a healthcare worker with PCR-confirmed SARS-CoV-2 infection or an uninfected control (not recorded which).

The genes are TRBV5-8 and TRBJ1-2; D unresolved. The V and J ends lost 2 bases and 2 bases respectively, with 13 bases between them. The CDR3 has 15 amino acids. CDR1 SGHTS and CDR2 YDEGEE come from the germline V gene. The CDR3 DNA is TGTGCCAGCAGCTTCCATCCAGAAAGCAACTATGGCTACACCTTC. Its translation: CASSFHPESNYGYTF.

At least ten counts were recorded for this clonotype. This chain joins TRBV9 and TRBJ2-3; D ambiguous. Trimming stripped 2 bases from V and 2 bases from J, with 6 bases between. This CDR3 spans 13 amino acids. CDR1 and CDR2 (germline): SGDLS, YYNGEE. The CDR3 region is CASSVMFTDTQYF. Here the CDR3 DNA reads TGTGCCAGCAGCGTTATGTTCACAGATACGCAGTATTTT.

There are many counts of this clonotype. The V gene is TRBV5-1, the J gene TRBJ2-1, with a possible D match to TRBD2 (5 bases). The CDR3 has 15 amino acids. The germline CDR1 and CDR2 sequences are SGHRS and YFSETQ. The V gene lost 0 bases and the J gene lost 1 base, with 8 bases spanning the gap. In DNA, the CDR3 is TGCGCCAGCAGCTTGGGAGGGCTATCCTACAATGAGCAGTTCTTC. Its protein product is CASSLGGLSYNEQFF. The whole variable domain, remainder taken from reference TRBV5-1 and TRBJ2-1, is KAGVTQTPRYLIKTRGQQVTLSCSPISGHRSVSWYQQTPGQGLQFLFEYFSETQRNKGNFPGRFSGRQFSNSRSEMNVSTLELGDSALYLCASSLGGLSYNEQFFGPGTRLTVL.

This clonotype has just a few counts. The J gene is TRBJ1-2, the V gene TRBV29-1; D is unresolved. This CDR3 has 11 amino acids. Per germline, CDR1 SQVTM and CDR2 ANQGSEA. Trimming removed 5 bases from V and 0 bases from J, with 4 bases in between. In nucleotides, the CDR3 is TGCAGCGTTCATGCTAACTATGGCTACACCTTC. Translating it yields CSVHANYGYTF.

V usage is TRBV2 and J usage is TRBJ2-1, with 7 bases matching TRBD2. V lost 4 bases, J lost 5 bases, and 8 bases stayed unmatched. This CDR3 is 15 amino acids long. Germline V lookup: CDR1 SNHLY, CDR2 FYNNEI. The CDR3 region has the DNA TGTGCCAGCAGTGCTGTGACTAGCAAGCACAATGAGCAGTTCTTC. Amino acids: CASSAVTSKHNEQFF. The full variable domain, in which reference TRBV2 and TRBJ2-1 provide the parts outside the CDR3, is EPEVTQTPSHQVTQMGQEVILRCVPISNHLYFYWYRQILGQKVEFLVSFYNNEISEKSEIFDDQFSVERPDGSNFTLKIRSTKLEDSAMYFCASSAVTSKHNEQFFGPGTRLTVL.

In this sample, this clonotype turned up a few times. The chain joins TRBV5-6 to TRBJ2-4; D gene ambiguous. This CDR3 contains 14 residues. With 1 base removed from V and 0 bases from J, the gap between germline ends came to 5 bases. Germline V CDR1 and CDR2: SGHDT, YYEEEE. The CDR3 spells CASSLPLAKNIQYF. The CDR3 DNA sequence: TGTGCCAGCAGCTTGCCGCTAGCCAAAAACATTCAGTACTTC.

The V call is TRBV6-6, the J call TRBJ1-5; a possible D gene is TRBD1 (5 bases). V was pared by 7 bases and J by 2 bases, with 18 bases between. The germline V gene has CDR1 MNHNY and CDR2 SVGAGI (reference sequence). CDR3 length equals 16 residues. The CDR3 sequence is CASTLRVGGGNQPQHF. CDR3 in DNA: TGTGCCAGCACCCTCCGCGTGGGGGGTGGCAATCAGCCCCAGCATTTT.

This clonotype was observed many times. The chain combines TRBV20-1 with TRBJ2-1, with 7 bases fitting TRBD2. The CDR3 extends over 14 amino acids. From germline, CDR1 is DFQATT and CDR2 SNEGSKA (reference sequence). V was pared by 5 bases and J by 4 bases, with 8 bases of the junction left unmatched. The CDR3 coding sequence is TGCAGTGCTGCCCGGGGGGTTTGGTACAATGAGCAGTTCTTC. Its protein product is CSAARGVWYNEQFF.

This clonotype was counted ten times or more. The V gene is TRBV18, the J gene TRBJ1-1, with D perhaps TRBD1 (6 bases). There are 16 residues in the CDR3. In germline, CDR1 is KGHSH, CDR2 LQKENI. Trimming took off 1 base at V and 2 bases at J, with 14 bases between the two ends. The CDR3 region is CASSPQDSFRNTEAFF. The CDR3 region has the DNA TGTGCCAGCTCACCACAGGACAGTTTCCGAAACACTGAAGCTTTCTTT.

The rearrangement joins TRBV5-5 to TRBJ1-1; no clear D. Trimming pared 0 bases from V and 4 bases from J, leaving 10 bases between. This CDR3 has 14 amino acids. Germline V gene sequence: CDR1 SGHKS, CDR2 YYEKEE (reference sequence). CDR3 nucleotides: TGTGCCAGCAGCTTGGCCGGGGATGGCACTGAAGCTTTCTTT. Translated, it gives CASSLAGDGTEAFF.

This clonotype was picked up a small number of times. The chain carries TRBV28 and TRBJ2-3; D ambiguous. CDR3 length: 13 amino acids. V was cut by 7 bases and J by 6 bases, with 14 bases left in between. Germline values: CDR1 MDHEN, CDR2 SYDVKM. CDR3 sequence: CASTRRLLDTQYF. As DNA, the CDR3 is TGTGCCAGCACCCGGAGACTTTTGGATACGCAGTATTTT.